This note documents a single T cell receptor beta chain sequence. This clonotype was found many times. Its antigen has not been determined. Base quality data are lacking; no much larger clone is found one base away. The CDR3 has 15 amino acids, counting the end cysteine and phenylalanine. Only CDR3 DNA is held: 45 bases, read in frame from base 1. The junction shows trimming of 6 bases on V and 1 base on J, and the gene matches do not reach 3 bases of it. According to the germline V gene, CDR1 reads MNHEY and CDR2 reads SVGAGI. This sample is drawn from a study of Graves' ophthalmopathy and Graves' hyperthyroidism (dated by TCRdb to about 2018). In the study overall: Peripheral blood was collected before any treatment was given, at the time of initial diagnosis. After sampling, hyperthyroidism patients received methimazole starting at 30 mg daily, and ophthalmopathy patients received high-dose intravenous methylprednisolone. TCR beta repertoire signatures were used to distinguish Graves' ophthalmopathy from Graves' hyperthyroidism and to predict progression to ophthalmopathy. To explore V-J signatures distinguishing ophthalmopathy from hyperthyroidism, a discovery set of 100 patients (roughly 45 ophthalmopathy, some 57 stable hyperthyroidism) was enrolled. For independent validation, a separate cohort was made up of around 18 hyperthyroidism patients plus 17 patients who later progressed from hyperthyroidism to ophthalmopathy. In roughly 6 hyperthyroidism patients, the T-cell repertoire of thyroid tissue was compared with the T-cell repertoire of blood. In total, 135 blood samples were TCR-sequenced: approximately 40 ophthalmopathy, some 75 hyperthyroidism and some 17 hyperthyroidism-to-ophthalmopathy patients. The 75 to 100 discovery patients were divided at random into training and test sets in a 7:3 ratio.

Points the paper makes about the study in general: No statistical method was used to set the sample size in advance, and the investigators knew which group each participant was assigned to. In validation, the model predicted ophthalmopathy progression with roughly 68% sensitivity and 72.22% specificity; more than ten predicted patients were CT-confirmed with GO in a median of about 6.1 months. Among expanded thyroid clonotypes with frequency above 0.001, most also showed up in blood, which suggests that blood repertoires may reflect the thyroid immune response. In cross-validation, the 13-signature model distinguished ophthalmopathy from stable hyperthyroidism with about 87% sensitivity and approximately 81% specificity, and in the test set the corresponding values were roughly 78% and 74%.

TCR beta CDR3 regions were amplified from RNA transcripts for repertoire sequencing. The first round was an RT-PCR using HTBI primers with the Qiagen OneStep RT-PCR kit, and this first round was followed by a second-round multiplex PCR, then size selection and purification. Sequencing of the libraries was carried out on an Illumina HiSeq2000 in paired-end mode with 100 bp reads. From the authors' description of their analysis: SOAPnuke was used to process the reads, throwing out any read that had adapters, had uncalled bases, had a mean Phred below 15, or lacked an exact constant-primer or identifier match. COPE v1.2.5 was used to merge high-quality paired reads. Clonotypes were defined as unique nucleotide sequences and were aligned to IMGT TRB V, D and J references using MiTCR v1.1. The analysis was limited to V-J combinations with a frequency above 0.0001, which together covered 99.2% of repertoires. For each V-J combination, a TCR clonal expansion and chaos score was defined as F50 clonal expansion divided by the chaos observed in the TCRdist matrix. Welch's t-statistics and random forest were used to reduce the features to around 13 V-J combinations, which were then used as input to a naive Bayes classifier. Thyroid-blood repertoire similarity was quantified with the Morisita-Horn index. TCRdb itself trimmed the public reads at Q25 with fastp, ran MiXCR and retained productive beta chains. One record per CDR3 amino acid sequence lists the most common genes and DNA. These V and J calls are TCRdb output, not the study's own analysis. Present in this sample are 150,000 to 200,000 distinct CDR3 sequences, 30% to 45% of which were seen just once. Clones ranked in the top ten supply roughly 6% of the sample.

Ophthalmopathy patients were characterized by moderately to severely active disease, a Clinical Activity Score of at least 3, a NOSPECS grade of at least 4, and a disease duration under 3 months. Anyone with other autoimmune diseases, uncontrolled infections, pregnancy or lactation was excluded from the study. Clinical symptoms, serum thyroxine, TRAb, thyroid ultrasound and orbital computed tomography formed the basis of the diagnosis. PBMCs were isolated from 10 ml of fresh peripheral blood by Ficoll-Paque density gradient centrifugation. Total RNA was extracted with Trizol reagent and quality-checked on an Agilent 2100 Bioanalyzer.

The sequence was obtained from a woman between 40 and 50 years old with Graves' ophthalmopathy. Donor details come from another sample of the same person, matched by shared clones. Specimen: peripheral blood. The sequence links TRBV6-5 to TRBJ1-6, with 7 bases aligning to TRBD1. In nucleotides, the sequence is TGTGCCAGCAGGCAGGGGGGGTCCTATAATTCACCCCTCCACTTT. Translated, it reads CASRQGGSYNSPLHF.